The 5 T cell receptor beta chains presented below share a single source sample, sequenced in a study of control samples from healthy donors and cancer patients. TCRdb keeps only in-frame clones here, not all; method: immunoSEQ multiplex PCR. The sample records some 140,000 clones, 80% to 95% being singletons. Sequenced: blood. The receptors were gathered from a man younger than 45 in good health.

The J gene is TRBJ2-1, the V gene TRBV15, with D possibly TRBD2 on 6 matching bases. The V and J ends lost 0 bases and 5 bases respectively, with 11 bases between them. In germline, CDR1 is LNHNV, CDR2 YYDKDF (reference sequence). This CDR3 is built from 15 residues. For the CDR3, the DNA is TGTGCCACCAGCAGAGATCGGCGCGGGGACAATGAGCAGTTCTTC. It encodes CATSRDRRGDNEQFF.

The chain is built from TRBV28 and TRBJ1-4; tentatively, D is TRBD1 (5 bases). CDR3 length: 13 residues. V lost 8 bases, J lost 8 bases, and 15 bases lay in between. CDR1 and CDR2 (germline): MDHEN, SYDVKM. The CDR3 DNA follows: TGTGCCAGCGGCGGCAGGGAGGGGGAAAAACTGTTTTTT. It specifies CASGGREGEKLFF.

The CDR3 spells CASSFSGMADTQYF. In DNA form, the CDR3 reads TGTGCCAGCAGCTTTAGCGGGATGGCAGATACGCAGTATTTT. The chain uses TRBV7-2 and TRBJ2-3; 8 bases map to TRBD2. The CDR3 is 14 residues long. The ends lost 3 bases at V and 4 bases at J; junction bases unmatched: 3. Germline-derived CDR1 and CDR2 are SGHTA and FQGNSA.

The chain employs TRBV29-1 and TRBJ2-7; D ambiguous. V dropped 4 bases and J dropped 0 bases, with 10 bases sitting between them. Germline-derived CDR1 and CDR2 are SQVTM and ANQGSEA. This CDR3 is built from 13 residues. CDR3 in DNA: TGCAGCGTTGCCGTTGGCAACTCCTACGAGCAGTACTTC. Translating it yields CSVAVGNSYEQYF.

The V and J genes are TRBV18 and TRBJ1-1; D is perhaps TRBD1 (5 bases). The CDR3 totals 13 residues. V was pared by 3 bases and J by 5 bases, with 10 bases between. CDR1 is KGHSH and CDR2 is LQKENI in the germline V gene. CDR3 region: CASSPIGATEAFF. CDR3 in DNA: TGTGCCAGCTCACCGATCGGGGCAACTGAAGCTTTCTTT. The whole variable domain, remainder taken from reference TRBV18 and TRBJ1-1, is NAGVMQNPRHLVRRRGQEARLRCSPMKGHSHVYWYRQLPEEGLKFMVYLQKENIIDESGMPKERFSAEFPKEGPSILRIQQVVRGDSAAYFCASSPIGATEAFFGQGTRLTVV.